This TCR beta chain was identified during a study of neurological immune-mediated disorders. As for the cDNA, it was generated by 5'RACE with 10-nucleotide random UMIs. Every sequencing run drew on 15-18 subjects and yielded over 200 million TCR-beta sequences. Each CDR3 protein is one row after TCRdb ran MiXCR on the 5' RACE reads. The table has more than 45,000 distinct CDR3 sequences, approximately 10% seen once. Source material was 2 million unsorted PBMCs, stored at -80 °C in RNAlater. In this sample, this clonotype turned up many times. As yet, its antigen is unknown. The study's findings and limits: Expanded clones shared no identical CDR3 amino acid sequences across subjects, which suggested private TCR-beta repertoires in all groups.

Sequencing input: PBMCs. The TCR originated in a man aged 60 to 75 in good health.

This CDR3 is CSARDGRDPQPQHF. DNA for the CDR3: TGCAGTGCTAGAGATGGGAGGGATCCTCAGCCCCAGCATTTT. The genes are TRBV20-1 and TRBJ1-5, with unresolved D. Trimming left V 0 bases short and J 6 bases short, with 12 bases between. Germline CDR1 is DFQATT and CDR2 is SNEGSKA (reference sequence). CDR3 length equals 14 residues.